One sample yielded the 27 T cell receptor beta chains listed below, sequenced in a study of blood T cell repertoires in COVID-19. Clones were sequenced by immunoSEQ multiplex PCR, and TCRdb holds only the in-frame ones, with some missing. The table has 140,000 to 150,000 clones, more than 85% seen once. Source material: peripheral blood. The receptors here all came from a man aged 60 to 75 with active or convalescent COVID-19.

The chain couples TRBV29-1 to TRBJ2-2, with TRBD1 as a possible D gene (5 bases). The V and J ends lost 2 bases and 6 bases respectively, with 7 bases between them. CDR1 and CDR2 (germline): SQVTM, ANQGSEA. The CDR3 contains 12 residues. CDR3 in DNA: TGCAGCGTTGAAAGGGGTCCCGGGGAGCTGTTTTTT. It specifies CSVERGPGELFF.

The genes are TRBV19 and TRBJ1-5; 7 nucleotides agree with TRBD1. This CDR3 is built from 13 residues. Germline CDR1 reads LNHDA; CDR2 reads SQIVND (reference sequence). Unmatched junction bases numbered 5, after V lost 8 bases and J lost 4 bases. The CDR3 loop reads CASAPGQNQPQHF. The CDR3 nucleotides read TGTGCCAGTGCTCCGGGACAGAATCAGCCCCAGCATTTT. The full variable domain, its missing parts supplied by reference TRBV19 and TRBJ1-5, is DGGITQSPKYLFRKEGQNVTLSCEQNLNHDAMYWYRQDPGQGLRLIYYSQIVNDFQKGDIAEGYSVSREKKESFPLTVTSAQKNPTAFYLCASAPGQNQPQHFGDGTRLSIL.

This clone was found once. The chain combines TRBV19 with TRBJ2-1, with 13 bases that match TRBD2. The germline V gene has CDR1 LNHDA and CDR2 SQIVND (reference sequence). This CDR3 contains 16 residues. V lost 3 bases to trimming and J lost 6 bases; unmatched junction nucleotides: 5. The DNA of the CDR3 is TGTGCCAGTAGTATGAGAGGACTAGCGGGAGTCAATGAGCAGTTCTTC. It specifies CASSMRGLAGVNEQFF.

J is TRBJ2-7 and V is TRBV28; D not certain. CDR1 and CDR2 from the germline V gene are MDHEN and SYDVKM. Trimming removed 1 base at V and 4 bases at J, with 8 bases between. CDR3 size: 13 residues. CDR3 in amino acids: CASSLLADYEQYF. CDR3 DNA sequence: TGTGCCAGCAGTTTATTAGCAGATTACGAGCAGTACTTC.

The J gene is TRBJ1-2, the V gene TRBV29-1, with unresolved D. CDR3 length: 13 amino acids. V dropped 0 bases and J dropped 8 bases, with 13 bases sitting between them. Germline V CDR1 and CDR2: SQVTM, ANQGSEA. The CDR3 here is CSVEDRLEGGYTF. The CDR3 DNA reads as TGCAGCGTTGAAGATCGACTTGAGGGAGGCTACACCTTC.

The chain employs TRBV24-1 and TRBJ1-5; TRBD1 aligns across 7 bases. CDR1 and CDR2 from the germline V gene are KGHDR and SFDVKD. This CDR3 has 16 amino acids. The trim removed 2 bases at V and 5 bases at J, leaving 8 bases unmatched. The CDR3 DNA is TGTGCCACCAGTGATTCTAACAGGGGCGATTATCAGCCCCAGCATTTT. This gives the protein CATSDSNRGDYQPQHF.

The V call is TRBV29-1, the J call TRBJ1-2; D gene unclear. The germline V and J ends were trimmed by 2 bases and 2 bases, with 15 bases remaining between them. CDR1 SQVTM and CDR2 ANQGSEA come from the germline V gene. The length of the CDR3 is 15 residues. The CDR3 nucleotides read TGCAGCGTTGAATTTCTCGGCGGACTAAACTATGGCTACACCTTC. Protein: CSVEFLGGLNYGYTF.

This rearrangement joins TRBV7-3 to TRBJ2-2, with D possibly matching TRBD2 (5 bases). Germline values: CDR1 SGHTA, CDR2 FQGTGA. Trimming removed 1 base from V and 4 bases from J, with 13 bases in between. The CDR3 runs 16 residues. For the CDR3, the DNA is TGTGCCAGCAGCTTAAACCGGGAATCGGGCACCGGGGAGCTGTTTTTT. Amino acids: CASSLNRESGTGELFF.

The chain has TRBV28 and TRBJ2-5; 12 positions match TRBD1. J gave up 4 bases and V 5 bases, and 8 bases lay outside the gene matches. Germline lookup yields CDR1 MDHEN and CDR2 SYDVKM. The CDR3 extends over 16 amino acids. This CDR3 reads CASSEGTGGRGETQYF. The CDR3, as DNA: TGTGCCAGCAGTGAAGGGACAGGGGGCAGGGGAGAGACCCAGTACTTC.

This rearrangement joins TRBV19 to TRBJ1-1; D unresolved. Germline CDR1 and CDR2: LNHDA and SQIVND (reference sequence). CDR3 length: 11 residues. V was pared by 6 bases and J by 7 bases, with 9 bases between. CDR3 protein: CASSVGNEAFF. The CDR3 region has the DNA TGTGCCAGTAGCGTCGGGAATGAAGCTTTCTTT.

The rearrangement links TRBV28 to TRBJ2-7, with D possibly being TRBD2 (6 bases). Trimming stripped 5 bases from V and 4 bases from J, with 12 bases between. The length of the CDR3 is 13 residues. The germline CDR1 and CDR2 sequences are MDHEN and SYDVKM. CDR3 coding DNA: TGTGCCAGCAGTCGACTAGACCTATACGAGCAGTACTTC. Protein sequence: CASSRLDLYEQYF. Looking up the rest from reference TRBV28 and TRBJ2-7 gives the full variable domain: DVKVTQSSRYLVKRTGEKVFLECVQDMDHENMFWYRQDPGLGLRLIYFSYDVKMKEKGDIPEGYSVSREKKERFSLILESASTNQTSMYLCASSRLDLYEQYFGPGTRLTVT.

The chain is built from TRBV5-4 and TRBJ2-1; possibly TRBD2 for D (5 bases). In germline, CDR1 is SGHNT, CDR2 YYREEE (reference sequence). This CDR3 is built from 15 residues. The germline V and J ends were trimmed by 4 bases and 6 bases, with 17 bases remaining between them. CDR3 bases: TGTGCCAGCAGCGTCCCCTGGGCTAGCTCCAATGAGCAGTTCTTC. Translating it yields CASSVPWASSNEQFF. The whole variable domain, remainder taken from reference TRBV5-4 and TRBJ2-1, is ETGVTQSPTHLIKTRGQQVTLRCSSQSGHNTVSWYQQALGQGPQFIFQYYREEENGRGNFPPRFSGLQFPNYSSELNVNALELDDSALYLCASSVPWASSNEQFFGPGTRLTVL.

To note about this clone: The junction departs from the called germline gene at one end, perhaps through a read error. The chain is built from TRBV6-5 and TRBJ2-3; TRBD1 matches 9 bases. CDR3 length equals 11 residues. Germline V gene sequence: CDR1 MNHEY, CDR2 SVGAGI. The DNA for the CDR3 is TGTGCCACCAAGACAGGGGGTGATCCGAATTTT. Its translation: CATKTGGDPNF.

The chain carries TRBV28 and TRBJ2-2; 12 bases match TRBD2. CDR3 length: 14 residues. Trimming took 10 bases from V and 5 from J; bases not matched to a gene: 5. Germline assignment: CDR1 MDHEN and CDR2 SYDVKM. CDR3 DNA: TGTGCCACTTGGGGGACTAGCGGGACCGGGGAGCTGTTTTTT. Residues: CATWGTSGTGELFF. The full variable domain, its missing parts supplied by reference TRBV28 and TRBJ2-2, is DVKVTQSSRYLVKRTGEKVFLECVQDMDHENMFWYRQDPGLGLRLIYFSYDVKMKEKGDIPEGYSVSREKKERFSLILESASTNQTSMYLCATWGTSGTGELFFGEGSRLTVL.

The chain has TRBV5-4 and TRBJ2-2, with TRBD1 matching 8 bases. This CDR3 is 14 amino acids long. CDR1 and CDR2 (germline): SGHNT, YYREEE (reference sequence). V lost 4 bases, J lost 7 bases, and 6 bases stayed unmatched. CDR3 sequence reads: CASSRQGYGGELFF. The CDR3 region has the DNA TGTGCCAGCAGCCGACAGGGGTATGGCGGGGAGCTGTTTTTT.

In DNA, the CDR3 is TGTGCCTGGAGTGTACGAGTGACTAGTGCCGGGGAGCTGTTTTTT. It yields the protein CAWSVRVTSAGELFF. The chain carries TRBV30 and TRBJ2-2, with D possibly matching TRBD2 (6 bases). With 0 bases removed from V and 6 bases from J, the gap between germline ends came to 14 bases. Germline values: CDR1 GTSNPN, CDR2 SVGIG (reference sequence). This CDR3 is built from 15 residues.

This chain connects TRBV19 to TRBJ1-5, with D hard to call. V gave up 7 bases and J gave up 7 bases, with 11 bases separating them. The CDR3 is made up of 12 amino acids. Germline V gene lookup returns CDR1 LNHDA and CDR2 SQIVND (reference sequence). The CDR3 bases are TGTGCCAGTAACCTAGGGAGGCAGCCCCAGCATTTT. Protein sequence: CASNLGRQPQHF.

The chain couples TRBV21-1 to TRBJ1-6; the table's D gene call, TRBD1, was not cross checked with the DNA. TRBV21-1 is given as a pseudogene. CDR3 length: 19 residues. The CDR3 is CASSKACGQGLVVNSPLHF. The CDR3, as DNA: TGTGCCAGCAGCAAAGCGTGTGGACAGGGGTTAGTCGTGAATTCACCCCTCCACTTT.

The V call is TRBV30, the J call TRBJ2-7; no clear D. This CDR3 region has 11 residues. V was shortened by 5 bases and J by 5 bases, with 10 bases between the two germline ends. Germline V lookup: CDR1 GTSNPN, CDR2 SVGIG (reference sequence). The CDR3 DNA reads as TGTGCCTGGGGCTCGGTAGACGAGCAGTACTTC. Encoded protein: CAWGSVDEQYF.

The chain couples TRBV18 to TRBJ2-7, with TRBD1 matching 11 bases. With V trimmed by 5 bases and J by 6 bases, 6 bases remained unmatched. CDR1 KGHSH and CDR2 LQKENI come from the germline V gene. The CDR3 sequence is 14 residues long. The CDR3 region has the DNA TGTGCCAGCTCATCCCGGGACAGGGGGGTCGAGCAGTACTTC. It encodes CASSSRDRGVEQYF.

V and J are TRBV7-3 and TRBJ1-2; 9 bases match TRBD1. CDR3 length: 17 residues. CDR1 SGHTA and CDR2 FQGTGA come from the germline V gene. V shed 0 bases and J 4 bases; nucleotides not matched to a gene: 9. CDR3 sequence reads: CASSLTVGQGRFYGYTF. CDR3 bases: TGTGCCAGCAGCTTAACCGTCGGACAGGGGAGATTCTATGGCTACACCTTC.

The genes are TRBV10-3 and TRBJ2-3; possibly TRBD2 for D (7 bases). Deletions cut 6 bases from V and 3 bases from J, with 16 bases between. This CDR3 has 15 amino acids. Germline V gene data show CDR1 as ENHRY and CDR2 as SYGVKD. The CDR3 DNA reads TGTGCCATCAGCAAGGTGGGGGGGCAGACAGATACGCAGTATTTT. Translation gives CAISKVGGQTDTQYF.

The rearrangement joins TRBV29-1 to TRBJ2-5, with a possible D match to TRBD2 (5 bases). The CDR3 extends over 12 amino acids. The germline CDR1 and CDR2 sequences are SQVTM and ANQGSEA. V was cut by 4 bases and J by 3 bases, with 9 bases left in between. The CDR3 reads CSVATGEETQYF. The DNA for the CDR3 is TGCAGCGTTGCGACCGGGGAAGAGACCCAGTACTTC.

The rearrangement joins TRBV4-3 to TRBJ2-7; D is undetermined. V was trimmed by 0 bases and J by 1 base, leaving 7 bases between them. The CDR3 covers 14 residues. The V gene's germline CDR1 is LGHNA and CDR2 YSLEER. CDR3 in DNA: TGCGCCAGCAGCCAAGAGGGCCAGTCCTACGAGCAGTACTTC. It is translated as CASSQEGQSYEQYF.

CDR3 sequence reads: CASSTGGTGELFF. CDR3 coding DNA: TGTGCCAGCAGCACAGGGGGCACCGGGGAGCTGTTTTTT. The rearrangement uses TRBV6-2 or TRBV6-3 and TRBJ2-2, with 8 nucleotides matching TRBD1. Trimming took 6 bases from V and 4 from J; bases not matched to a gene: 1. Germline lookup yields CDR1 MNHEY and CDR2 SVGEGT. This CDR3 is built from 13 residues.

This sequence joins TRBV3-1 (or the pseudogene TRBV3-2) and TRBJ1-5, with 12 nucleotides matching TRBD1. This CDR3 has 21 residues. Germline V gene sequence: CDR1 LGHDT, CDR2 YNNKEL (reference sequence). Trimming removed 3 bases from V and 0 bases from J; junction bases left unmatched: 15. CDR3 region: CASSHPLKTGQGAYSNQPQHF. The DNA of the CDR3 is TGTGCCAGCAGCCACCCCCTAAAGACGGGACAGGGGGCCTATAGCAATCAGCCCCAGCATTTT.

V gene TRBV5-6 combines with J gene TRBJ1-6; no reliable D call. The CDR3 has 13 residues. V gave up 9 bases and J gave up 6 bases, with 13 bases separating them. The germline gives CDR1 SGHDT, CDR2 YYEEEE. CDR3 nucleotides: TGTGCCACCACCTCCGGGGTTAATTCACCCCTCCACTTT. Amino acids: CATTSGVNSPLHF.